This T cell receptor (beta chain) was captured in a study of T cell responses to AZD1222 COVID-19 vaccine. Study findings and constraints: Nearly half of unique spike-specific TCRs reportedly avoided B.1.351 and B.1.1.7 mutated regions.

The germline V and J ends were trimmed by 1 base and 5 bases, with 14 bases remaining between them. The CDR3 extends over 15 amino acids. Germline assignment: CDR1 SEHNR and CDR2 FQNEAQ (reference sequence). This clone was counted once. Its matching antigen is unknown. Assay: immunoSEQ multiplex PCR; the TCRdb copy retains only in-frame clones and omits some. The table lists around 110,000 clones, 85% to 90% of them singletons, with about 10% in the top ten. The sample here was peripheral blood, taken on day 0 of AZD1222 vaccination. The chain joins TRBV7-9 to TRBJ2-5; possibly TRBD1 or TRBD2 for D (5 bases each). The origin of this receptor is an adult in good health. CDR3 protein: CASSLVRGGQETQYF. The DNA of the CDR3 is TGTGCCAGCAGCTTAGTTCGGGGCGGTCAGGAGACCCAGTACTTC. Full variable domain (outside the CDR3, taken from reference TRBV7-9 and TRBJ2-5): DTGVSQNPRHKITKRGQNVTFRCDPISEHNRLYWYRQTLGQGPEFLTYFQNEAQLEKSRLLSDRFSAERPKGSFSTLEIQRTEQGDSAMYLCASSLVRGGQETQYFGPGTRLLVL.